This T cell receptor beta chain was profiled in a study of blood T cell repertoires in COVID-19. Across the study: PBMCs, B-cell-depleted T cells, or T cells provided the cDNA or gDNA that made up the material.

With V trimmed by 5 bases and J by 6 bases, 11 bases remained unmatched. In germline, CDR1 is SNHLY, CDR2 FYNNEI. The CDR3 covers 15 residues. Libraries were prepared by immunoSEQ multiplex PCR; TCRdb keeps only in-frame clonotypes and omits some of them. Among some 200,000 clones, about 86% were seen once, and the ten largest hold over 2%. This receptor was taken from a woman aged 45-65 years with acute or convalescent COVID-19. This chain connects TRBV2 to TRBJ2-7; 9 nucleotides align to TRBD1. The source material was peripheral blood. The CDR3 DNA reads TGTGCCAGCAGTAGGTCGGGGACAGGGTTAGGCGAGCAGTACTTC. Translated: CASSRSGTGLGEQYF.